The 2 T cell receptor beta chains below were found in one sample sequenced in a study of blood T cell repertoires in COVID-19. Data came from immunoSEQ multiplex PCR; TCRdb stores just in-frame clones and leaves some out. There are roughly 340,000 clones in the sample; approximately 89% occur only once, and roughly 3.5% lies in the top ten. Material for sequencing was peripheral blood. The receptors shown here come from a woman between 18 and 29 years old who had recovered from COVID-19.

J is TRBJ2-3 and V is TRBV11-3; TRBD2 aligns across 8 bases. The CDR3 has 16 amino acids. The germline V gene has CDR1 SGHNT and CDR2 YENEEA. Unmatched junction bases numbered 6, after V lost 2 bases and J lost 2 bases. The DNA of the CDR3 is TGTGCCAGCAGCTTAAGGCTAGCGGGTCTCACAGATACGCAGTATTTT. Translating it yields CASSLRLAGLTDTQYF. Full variable domain (missing parts from reference TRBV11-3 and TRBJ2-3): EAGVVQSPRYKIIEKKQPVAFWCNPISGHNTLYWYLQNLGQGPELLIRYENEEAVDDSQLPKDRFSAERLKGVDSTLKIQPAELGDSAVYLCASSLRLAGLTDTQYFGPGTRLTVL.

J is TRBJ2-1 and V is TRBV11-3, with 9 bases matching TRBD2. The CDR3 has 17 amino acids. Looked up from germline, CDR1 is SGHNT and CDR2 is YENEEA. Losses at the gene ends were 1 base for V and 0 bases for J; bases not matched to a gene: 4. The CDR3 nucleotides are TGTGCCAGCAGCTTAGTTAGCGGGAGTAGCTCCTACAATGAGCAGTTCTTC. Translated: CASSLVSGSSSYNEQFF.